This T cell receptor beta chain was obtained from a study of blood T cell repertoires in COVID-19. Study summary: There were acute and convalescent COVID-19 samples, and they came from the United States, Italy and Spain. T cells, B-cell-depleted T cells, or PBMCs provided the cDNA or gDNA that served as material.

The table came from immunoSEQ multiplex PCR; TCRdb's copy has only in-frame clones and leaves some out. This sample has about 410,000 clones, with about nine tenths found just once. Trimming removed 5 bases from V and 3 bases from J, with 26 bases in between. Germline loops: CDR1 SEHNR, CDR2 FQNEAQ (reference sequence). CDR3 size: 18 residues. The chain employs TRBV7-9 and TRBJ2-7; TRBD2 might be the D (8 bases). Sequences were obtained from peripheral blood. The clonotype was recovered from a woman aged 40-49 years with COVID-19, enrolled during active disease. The CDR3 DNA sequence: TGTGCCAGCAGCCCCGGGACAGCGTCAGGACTAGCCCTCTACGAGCAGTACTTC. Translated: CASSPGTASGLALYEQYF.